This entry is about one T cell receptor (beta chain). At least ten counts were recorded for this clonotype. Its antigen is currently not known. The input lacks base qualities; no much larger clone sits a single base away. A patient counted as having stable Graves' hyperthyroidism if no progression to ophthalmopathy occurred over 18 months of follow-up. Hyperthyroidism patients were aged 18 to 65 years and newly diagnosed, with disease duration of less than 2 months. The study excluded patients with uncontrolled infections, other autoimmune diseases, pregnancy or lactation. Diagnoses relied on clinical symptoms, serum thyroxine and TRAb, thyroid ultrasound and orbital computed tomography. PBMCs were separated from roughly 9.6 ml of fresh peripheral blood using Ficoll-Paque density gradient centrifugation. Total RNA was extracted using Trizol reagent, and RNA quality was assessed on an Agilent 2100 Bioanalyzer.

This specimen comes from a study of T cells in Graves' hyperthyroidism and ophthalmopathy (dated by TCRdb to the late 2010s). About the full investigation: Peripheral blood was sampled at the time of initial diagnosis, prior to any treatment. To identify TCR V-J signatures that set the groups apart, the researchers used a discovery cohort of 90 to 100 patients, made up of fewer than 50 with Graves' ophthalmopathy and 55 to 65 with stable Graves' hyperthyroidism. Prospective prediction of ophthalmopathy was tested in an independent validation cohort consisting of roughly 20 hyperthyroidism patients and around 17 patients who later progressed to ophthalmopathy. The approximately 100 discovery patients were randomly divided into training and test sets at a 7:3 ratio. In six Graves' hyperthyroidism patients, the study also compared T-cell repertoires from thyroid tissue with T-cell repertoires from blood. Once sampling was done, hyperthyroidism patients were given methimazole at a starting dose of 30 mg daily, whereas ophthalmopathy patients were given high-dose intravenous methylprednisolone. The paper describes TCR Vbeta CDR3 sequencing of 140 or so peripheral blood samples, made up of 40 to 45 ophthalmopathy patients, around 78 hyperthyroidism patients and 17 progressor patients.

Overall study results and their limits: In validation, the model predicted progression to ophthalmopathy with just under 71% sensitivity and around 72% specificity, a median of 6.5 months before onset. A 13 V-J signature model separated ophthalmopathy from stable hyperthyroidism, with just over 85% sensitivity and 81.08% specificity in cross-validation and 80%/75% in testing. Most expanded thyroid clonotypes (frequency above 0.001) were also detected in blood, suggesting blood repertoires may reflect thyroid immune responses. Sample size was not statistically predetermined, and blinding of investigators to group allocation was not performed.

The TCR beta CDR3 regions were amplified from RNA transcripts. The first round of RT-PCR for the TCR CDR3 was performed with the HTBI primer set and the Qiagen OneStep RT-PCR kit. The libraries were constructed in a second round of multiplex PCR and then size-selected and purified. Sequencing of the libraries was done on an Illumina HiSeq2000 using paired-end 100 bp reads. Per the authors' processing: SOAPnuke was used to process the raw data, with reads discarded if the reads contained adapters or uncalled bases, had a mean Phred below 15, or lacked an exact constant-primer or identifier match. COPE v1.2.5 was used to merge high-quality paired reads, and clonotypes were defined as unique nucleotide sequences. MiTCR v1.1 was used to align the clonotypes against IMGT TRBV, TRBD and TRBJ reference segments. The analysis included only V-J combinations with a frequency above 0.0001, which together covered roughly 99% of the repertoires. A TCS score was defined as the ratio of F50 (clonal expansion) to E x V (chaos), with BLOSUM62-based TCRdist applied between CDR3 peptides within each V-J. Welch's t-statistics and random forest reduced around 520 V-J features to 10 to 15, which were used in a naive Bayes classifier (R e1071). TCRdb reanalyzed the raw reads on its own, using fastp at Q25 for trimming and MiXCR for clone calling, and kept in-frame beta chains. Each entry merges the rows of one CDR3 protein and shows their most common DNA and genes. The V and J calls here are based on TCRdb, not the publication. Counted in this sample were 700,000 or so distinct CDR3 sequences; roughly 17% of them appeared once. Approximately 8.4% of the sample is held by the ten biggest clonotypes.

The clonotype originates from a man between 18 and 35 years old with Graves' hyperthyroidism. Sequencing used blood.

The sequenced DNA: TGTGCCAGCACCCAGGGGGGGCGGCAAGAGACCCAGTACTTC. This codes for CASTQGGRQETQYF. The rearranged chain carries TRBV7-9 and TRBJ2-5; the D match is possibly TRBD1 or TRBD2, with 7 bases aligned in each. The junction shows trimming of 7 bases on V and 2 bases on J, plus 14 bases between the germline ends. Taken from cysteine to phenylalanine, the CDR3 has 14 residues. Kept here is only the CDR3 DNA, which spans 42 bases and is read in frame from base 1. The germline V gene (reference sequence) provides CDR1 SEHNR and CDR2 FQNEAQ.